Below, 5 T cell receptor beta chains from the same sample are listed, as sequenced in a study of beta chain features in type 1 diabetes. Sequencing targeted expressed TCRB transcripts, as all isolated RNA had been reverse transcribed. Some clones are missing from TCRdb's copy, which holds only in-frame ones; the method was immunoSEQ multiplex PCR. The profile shows about half a million clones, roughly an eighth of them singletons. The specimen was naive CD4+ T cells from blood. The receptor source for this set is a woman aged 18-30 years in good health.

This clone was observed a few times. This sequence joins TRBV7-2 and TRBJ2-1; the match to TRBD2 covers 7 bases. The V gene end was trimmed by 5 bases and the J gene end by 0 bases; junction bases not matched to a gene: 4. This CDR3 contains 15 residues. Germline CDR1 SGHTA, CDR2 FQGNSA. In nucleotides, the CDR3 is TGTGCCAGCAGCGCCGCTAGCGGCTCCTACAATGAGCAGTTCTTC. Its translation: CASSAASGSYNEQFF.

This clone has more than one count but fewer than ten. The rearrangement joins TRBV4-3 to TRBJ1-1; 7 bases are a match to TRBD1. The length of the CDR3 is 15 residues. Germline trimming cut 3 bases from V and 3 bases from J; bases unmatched to any gene: 7. Germline values: CDR1 LGHNA, CDR2 YSLEER. DNA for the CDR3: TGCGCCAGCAGCCAGAGCAGGGGGGCGGACACTGAAGCTTTCTTT. It yields the protein CASSQSRGADTEAFF.

In the case of this clone: The same CDR3 can be traced to other DNA sequences in this sample. Here the CDR3 DNA reads TGCGCCAGCAGCCTCGGACTAGCGGGGAATGAGCAGTTCTTC. Amino acid sequence: CASSLGLAGNEQFF. V and J are TRBV5-1 and TRBJ2-1, with 12 nucleotides matching TRBD2. Per the germline V gene, CDR1 is SGHRS and CDR2 is YFSETQ. Trimming took 4 bases from V and 7 from J; bases not matched to a gene: 3. The CDR3 has 14 amino acids.

The gene calls are TRBV29-1 and TRBJ2-5; 7 bases fit TRBD1. The CDR3 runs to 13 residues. Trimming removed 4 bases from V and 0 bases from J; junction bases left unmatched: 2. CDR1 and CDR2 (germline): SQVTM, ANQGSEA. The CDR3 DNA reads as TGCAGCGTTGCCGGGACAGACCAAGAGACCCAGTACTTC. The encoded protein is CSVAGTDQETQYF. Drawing the rest from reference TRBV29-1 and TRBJ2-5, the complete variable domain is SAVISQKPSRDICQRGTSLTIQCQVDSQVTMMFWYRQQPGQSLTLIATANQGSEATYESGFVIDKFPISRPNLTFSTLTVSNMSPEDSSIYLCSVAGTDQETQYFGPGTRLLVL.

This clone was seen only a few times. The V and J genes are TRBV27 and TRBJ1-2, with D hard to call. Germline V lookup: CDR1 MNHEY, CDR2 SMNVEV (reference sequence). V lost 6 bases and J lost 5, with 13 bases in between. The CDR3 runs to 13 residues. The CDR3 DNA reads as TGTGCCAGCAGAACCCCTCTGGTTTATGGCTACACCTTC. Translated: CASRTPLVYGYTF.